The 20 T cell receptor beta chains reported below all come from one sample, sequenced in a study of cytomegalovirus exposure and HLA in healthy donors. PCR used 60 Vbeta primers and 13 Jbeta primers. Here immunoSEQ multiplex PCR was the method, and the copy in TCRdb shows in-frame clones only, minus some. In the table there are 130,000 to 150,000 clones, roughly 76% of which are singletons. The sequencing sample was made of PBMCs. All receptors derive from a man younger than 30 in good health and CMV-seronegative.

The gene calls are TRBV7-3 and TRBJ2-1; 8 bases match TRBD2. The germline V gene has CDR1 SGHTA and CDR2 FQGTGA. The CDR3 runs to 14 residues. Trimming at V came to 6 bases and at J to 6 bases, leaving 7 bases not matched to a gene. In DNA form, the CDR3 reads TGTGCCAGCAGTTTTAGCGGGAATACCAATGAGCAGTTCTTC. The encoded protein is CASSFSGNTNEQFF.

V and J are TRBV28 and TRBJ1-5; 12 bases match TRBD1. Germline loops: CDR1 MDHEN, CDR2 SYDVKM. CDR3 size: 17 residues. V lost 2 bases and J lost 5; bases outside the gene matches: 7. This CDR3 is CASSLPGTGGLDQPQHF. The CDR3 DNA follows: TGTGCCAGCAGTTTACCTGGGACAGGGGGCTTGGATCAGCCCCAGCATTTT.

The V call is TRBV11-2, the J call TRBJ2-7; TRBD1 matches 7 bases. Germline trimming cut 3 bases from V and 3 bases from J; bases unmatched to any gene: 5. Germline CDR1 SGHAT, CDR2 FQNNGV. The CDR3 covers 14 residues. Here the CDR3 reads CASSFAGTDYEQYF. CDR3 nucleotide sequence: TGTGCCAGCAGCTTTGCCGGGACAGACTACGAGCAGTACTTC.

The rearrangement uses TRBV5-1 and TRBJ2-2; 8 bases agree with TRBD1. The V gene's germline CDR1 is SGHRS and CDR2 YFSETQ. V dropped 4 bases and J dropped 4; count of bases not matched to a gene: 6. The CDR3 extends over 15 amino acids. The CDR3 region is CASSLTGEATGELFF. CDR3 nucleotide sequence: TGCGCCAGCAGCCTGACAGGGGAGGCCACCGGGGAGCTGTTTTTT.

The chain couples TRBV5-6 to TRBJ2-7; a weak D match, TRBD2 (6 bases). The V end lost 4 bases, the J end lost 0 bases, and 17 bases lay between the germline ends. Germline lookup yields CDR1 SGHDT and CDR2 YYEEEE. The length of the CDR3 is 16 residues. CDR3 residues: CASSHLVWGGSYEQYF. The CDR3 DNA sequence: TGTGCCAGCAGCCATTTAGTCTGGGGAGGCTCCTACGAGCAGTACTTC.

This clone appeared once. V and J are TRBV6-4 and TRBJ2-3, with D hard to call. CDR1 is MRHNA, CDR2 SNTAGT, per germline. The CDR3 runs 15 residues. V shed 3 bases and J shed 0 bases, with 10 bases lying between them. The CDR3 DNA reads TGTGCCAGCAGTGAGAGGCCTATGAGCACAGATACGCAGTATTTT. Amino acids: CASSERPMSTDTQYF.

V gene TRBV18 combines with J gene TRBJ1-1, with 7 bases lining up with TRBD1. The CDR3 consists of 12 residues. The ends lost 2 bases at V and 7 bases at J; junction bases unmatched: 1. Germline CDR1 is KGHSH and CDR2 is LQKENI. The CDR3 sequence is CASSPGTVEAFF. For the CDR3, the DNA is TGTGCCAGCTCACCAGGGACAGTTGAAGCTTTCTTT.

The chain carries TRBV28 and TRBJ2-5, with 8 bases matching TRBD2. The germline V gene encodes CDR1 MDHEN and CDR2 SYDVKM. The CDR3 has 13 amino acids. Trimming took 11 bases from V and 4 from J; bases not matched to a gene: 9. In DNA, the CDR3 is TGTGCCTTGAGCGGGAGTTACGGAGAGACCCAGTACTTC. Its protein is CALSGSYGETQYF.

V and J are TRBV5-1 and TRBJ2-5; the D gene is possibly TRBD2 (6 bases). CDR1 SGHRS and CDR2 YFSETQ come from the germline V gene. The germline V and J ends were trimmed by 2 bases and 3 bases, with 11 bases remaining between them. This CDR3 is built from 14 residues. The CDR3 nucleotides read TGCGCCAGCAGCTTAGGGACTGGAAAAGAGACCCAGTACTTC. Amino acid sequence: CASSLGTGKETQYF.

The gene calls are TRBV5-1 and TRBJ2-3; D is unresolved. This CDR3 contains 15 residues. Germline V gives CDR1 SGHRS, CDR2 YFSETQ. With 1 base removed from V and 5 bases from J, the gap between germline ends came to 14 bases. CDR3 amino acids: CASSLSGGARDTQYF. CDR3 DNA: TGCGCCAGCAGCTTGTCTGGCGGAGCCAGAGATACGCAGTATTTT. Complete variable domain (other parts from reference TRBV5-1 and TRBJ2-3): KAGVTQTPRYLIKTRGQQVTLSCSPISGHRSVSWYQQTPGQGLQFLFEYFSETQRNKGNFPGRFSGRQFSNSRSEMNVSTLELGDSALYLCASSLSGGARDTQYFGPGTRLTVL.

This chain links TRBV28 with TRBJ1-5, with TRBD1 identical over 10 bases. Germline values: CDR1 MDHEN, CDR2 SYDVKM. Trimming took 8 bases from V and 4 from J; bases not matched to a gene: 14. The CDR3 spans 17 residues. As DNA, the CDR3 is TGTGCCAGCCGCGGGCCGATTCGACAGGGGGCAAATCAGCCCCAGCATTTT. This sequence encodes CASRGPIRQGANQPQHF.

The CDR3: CASSKDRTRYNEQFF. CDR3 coding DNA: TGTGCCAGCAGCAAAGATAGGACAAGGTACAATGAGCAGTTCTTC. J is TRBJ2-1 and V is TRBV21-1; TRBD1 is taken as the D call from the table, unchecked against the DNA. TRBV21-1 is a pseudogene. The CDR3 has 15 amino acids.

In its sample, this clone was seen once. This chain connects TRBV9 to TRBJ2-1; 11 bases agree with TRBD2. Looked up from germline, CDR1 is SGDLS and CDR2 is YYNGEE. J was trimmed by 3 bases and V by 3 bases; bases with no gene match: 5. The length of the CDR3 is 16 residues. CDR3 protein: CASSAGTSGGYNEQFF. DNA of the CDR3: TGTGCCAGCAGCGCCGGCACTAGCGGGGGCTACAATGAGCAGTTCTTC.

The chain links TRBV18 to TRBJ2-5; D is perhaps TRBD2 (6 bases). In germline, CDR1 is KGHSH, CDR2 LQKENI. This CDR3 region has 16 residues. Trimming cost V 6 bases and J 7 bases, with 24 bases left between them. CDR3 region: CASSHGTFSPEGTQYF. CDR3 DNA sequence: TGTGCCAGCTCCCACGGGACTTTCTCTCCGGAGGGGACCCAGTACTTC.

This CDR3 reads CASSLVGTAYGYTF. The CDR3 DNA reads TGTGCCAGCAGTTTAGTAGGGACAGCCTATGGCTACACCTTC. The rearrangement uses TRBV27 and TRBJ1-2; 7 bases map to TRBD1. V gave up 2 bases and J gave up 4 bases; unmatched junction bases: 4. Germline V gives CDR1 MNHEY, CDR2 SMNVEV (reference sequence). The CDR3 contains 14 residues.

J is TRBJ2-3 and V is TRBV13, with 7 bases lining up with TRBD1. Germline lookup yields CDR1 PRHDT and CDR2 FYEKMQ (reference sequence). V was pared by 1 base and J by 3 bases, with 4 bases of the junction left unmatched. This CDR3 has 15 residues. The CDR3 region has the DNA TGTGCCAGCAGCTTAGCCCAGGGGGTAACAGATACGCAGTATTTT. Residues: CASSLAQGVTDTQYF.

The chain employs TRBV10-2 and TRBJ2-7, with D possibly matching TRBD1 (5 bases). CDR3 size: 13 residues. Trimming shortened V by 3 bases and J by 6 bases, and 12 bases separated the two germline ends. Per germline, CDR1 WSHSY and CDR2 SAAADI. CDR3: CASSDVRVSEQYF. The CDR3 DNA reads as TGCGCCAGCAGTGACGTCAGGGTGAGCGAGCAGTACTTC.

This clone was seen just once. CDR3 amino acids: CASSLRQGANYGYTF. The CDR3 region has the DNA TGCGCCAGCAGCTTGCGCCAGGGGGCTAACTATGGCTACACCTTC. The rearrangement uses TRBV5-1 and TRBJ1-2; 7 positions agree with TRBD1. CDR3 length: 15 amino acids. The J segment lost 0 bases and the V segment lost 1 base, leaving 3 bases of the junction unmatched. CDR1 is SGHRS and CDR2 is YFSETQ in the germline V gene.

The chain carries TRBV10-1 and TRBJ2-1; the match to TRBD1 covers 8 bases. The CDR3 has 14 residues. With 5 bases clipped from V and 4 bases from J, the junction kept 4 bases outside the gene matches. Germline CDR1 is WNHNN and CDR2 is SYGVQD (reference sequence). CDR3 residues: CASSQGAPYNEQFF. CDR3 sequence (DNA): TGCGCCAGCAGTCAGGGGGCCCCGTACAATGAGCAGTTCTTC.

This chain connects TRBV19 to TRBJ2-2; 12 bases fit TRBD2. Trimming took 9 bases from V and 7 from J; bases not matched to a gene: 6. Per the germline V gene, CDR1 is LNHDA and CDR2 is SQIVND (reference sequence). The CDR3 runs to 14 residues. The DNA of the CDR3 is TGTGCCAGCTGGACTAGCGGGACTATCGGGGAGCTGTTTTTT. Protein: CASWTSGTIGELFF.